What follows are 27 T cell receptor beta chains derived from one specimen sequenced in a study of shared clonotypes between healthy human individuals. Assay used: immunoSEQ multiplex PCR; TCRdb lists only in-frame clones, some missing. The sample has around 690,000 clones; roughly 91% are singletons. Sequenced material: memory CD8+ T cells from PBMCs. Subset noted: CD45RO+ cells pooled with CCR7-negative TemRA cells. Receptors originate from a man aged 18 to 35 in good health. Some clones in this sample may be carry-over from other donors' samples.

Regarding this clone: A far larger clone is one nucleotide away, so this likely arose from a read error. The same CDR3 also results from other DNA sequences found in this sample. The gene calls are TRBV27 and TRBJ2-3; D remains ambiguous. The germline CDR1 and CDR2 sequences are MNHEY and SMNVEV (reference sequence). This CDR3 has 13 residues. V was shortened by 5 bases and J by 1 base, with 7 bases between the two germline ends. The CDR3 DNA reads as TGTGCCAGCAGTGAGTGGGGCACAGATACGCAGTATTTT. It specifies CASSEWGTDTQYF.

This chain uses TRBV19 with TRBJ2-6; no definite D call. The CDR3 loop spans 15 amino acids. Trimming removed 5 bases at V and 4 bases at J, with 12 bases between. Germline CDR1 reads LNHDA; CDR2 reads SQIVND (reference sequence). CDR3 amino acids: CASSPGPTGANVLTF. CDR3 sequence (DNA): TGTGCCAGTAGTCCCGGCCCTACGGGGGCCAACGTCCTGACTTTC.

This clone was observed many times. The chain is built from TRBV7-9 and TRBJ2-7; D uncertain. Trimming left V 5 bases short and J 3 bases short, with 8 bases between. The CDR3 is 12 residues long. CDR1 is SEHNR and CDR2 is FQNEAQ in the germline V gene (reference sequence). The CDR3 DNA reads as TGTGCCAGCAGCCCAGGAGACTACGAGCAGTACTTC. This sequence encodes CASSPGDYEQYF.

The J gene is TRBJ2-5, the V gene TRBV4-1, with a tentative D call TRBD1 (6 bases). CDR1 and CDR2 from the germline V gene are MGHRA and YSYEKL. Trimming stripped 4 bases from V and 1 base from J, with 13 bases between. The CDR3 has 15 residues. Here the CDR3 DNA reads TGCGCCAGCAGCCTTTTCTACAGGGTCCAAGAGACCCAGTACTTC. This encodes CASSLFYRVQETQYF.

The genes are TRBV27 and TRBJ2-2; 11 bases match TRBD1. Germline CDR1 is MNHEY and CDR2 is SMNVEV (reference sequence). The CDR3 has 17 amino acids. The J segment lost 5 bases and the V segment lost 2 bases, leaving 7 bases of the junction unmatched. The CDR3 here is CASSLIWTGGSTGELFF. DNA for the CDR3: TGTGCCAGCAGTTTAATATGGACAGGGGGCAGTACCGGGGAGCTGTTTTTT.

About this clone: The sample carries other DNA sequences with the same CDR3. The genes are TRBV29-1 and TRBJ2-7; TRBD1 matches at 9 bases. There are 13 residues in the CDR3. Germline CDR1 reads SQVTM; CDR2 reads ANQGSEA. J was trimmed by 0 bases and V by 5 bases; bases with no gene match: 2. The CDR3 nucleotides read TGCAGCGTTCTGGACAGGGGCTCCTACGAGCAGTACTTC. Encoded protein: CSVLDRGSYEQYF.

This chain links TRBV28 with TRBJ2-7; TRBD1 aligns across 9 bases. This CDR3 is 15 amino acids long. Per germline, CDR1 MDHEN and CDR2 SYDVKM. V lost 8 bases, J lost 6 bases, and 14 bases stayed unmatched. The DNA of the CDR3 is TGTGCCAGCGATTCCGCGGGACAGGGTTTACCCGAGCAGTACTTC. Amino acid sequence: CASDSAGQGLPEQYF.

V usage is TRBV11-1 and J usage is TRBJ2-7; a possible D gene is TRBD2 (6 bases). Trimming left V 5 bases short and J 3 bases short, with 11 bases between. The germline V gene has CDR1 SGHAT and CDR2 FQDESV (reference sequence). The CDR3 length is 13 residues. CDR3 bases: TGTGCCAGCAGCGGAGGGCCGCGCTACGAGCAGTACTTC. This codes for CASSGGPRYEQYF.

This clone was seen a single time. V and J are TRBV11-3 and TRBJ2-4; 9 bases line up with TRBD1. Germline-derived CDR1 and CDR2 are SGHNT and YENEEA. The CDR3 is made up of 16 amino acids. The trim removed 5 bases at V and 0 bases at J, leaving 5 bases unmatched. The CDR3 here is CASSPGQGLAKNIQYF. The DNA for the CDR3 is TGTGCCAGCAGCCCAGGACAGGGGCTAGCCAAAAACATTCAGTACTTC.

V and J are TRBV9 and TRBJ2-1, with a weak D call TRBD2 (5 bases). V was shortened by 5 bases and J by 10 bases, with 16 bases between the two germline ends. Germline values: CDR1 SGDLS, CDR2 YYNGEE. The CDR3 contains 13 residues. The DNA of the CDR3 is TGTGCCAGCAGTAAGGACGGGAAACCAGAGCAGTTCTTC. Protein sequence: CASSKDGKPEQFF.

The chain has TRBV2 and TRBJ2-3; D is ambiguous. Germline V CDR1 and CDR2: SNHLY, FYNNEI. The CDR3 has 16 amino acids. V lost 3 bases and J lost 0, with 13 bases in between. CDR3 sequence: CASSDRKTLSTDTQYF. As DNA, the CDR3 is TGTGCCAGCAGTGACCGGAAGACCCTTAGCACAGATACGCAGTATTTT.

The chain recombines TRBV9 with TRBJ2-7; TRBD2 matches at 9 bases. Per the germline V gene, CDR1 is SGDLS and CDR2 is YYNGEE. This CDR3 has 15 amino acids. J was trimmed by 1 base and V by 0 bases; bases with no gene match: 2. CDR3 amino acids: CASSVVAGESYEQYF. The CDR3 nucleotides read TGTGCCAGCAGCGTAGTAGCGGGAGAATCCTACGAGCAGTACTTC.

Points on this clone: Only one base separates this from a far larger clonotype, so it likely reflects a read error. The identical CDR3 is also encoded by other nucleotide sequences in the sample. This rearrangement joins TRBV14 to TRBJ2-5, with 12 bases aligning to TRBD2. CDR3 length equals 16 residues. Germline values: CDR1 SGHDN, CDR2 FVKESK. Here the CDR3 reads CASSQWTSGKRETQYF. The CDR3, as DNA: TGTGCTAGCAGCCAATGGACTAGCGGGAAAAGGGAGACCCAGTACTTC. The full variable domain, rest sourced from reference TRBV14 and TRBJ2-5, is EAGVTQFPSHSVIEKGQTVTLRCDPISGHDNLYWYRRVMGKEIKFLLHFVKESKQDESGMPNNRFLAERTGGTYSTLKVQPAELEDSGVYFCASSQWTSGKRETQYFGPGTRLLVL.

The J gene is TRBJ1-3, the V gene TRBV27; weak D call: TRBD1 (6 bases). The V and J ends lost 4 bases and 0 bases respectively, with 13 bases between them. The CDR3 extends over 16 amino acids. Germline CDR1 MNHEY, CDR2 SMNVEV (reference sequence). For the CDR3, the DNA is TGTGCCAGCAGTTCTCGGACAGTAGACTCTGGAAACACCATATATTTT. Protein sequence: CASSSRTVDSGNTIYF.

CDR3 loop: CASSAWREGQFF. The CDR3 nucleotides are TGTGCCAGCAGTGCTTGGCGGGAAGGGCAGTTCTTC. The chain couples TRBV2 to TRBJ2-1; the D gene is possibly TRBD2 (6 bases). This CDR3 contains 12 residues. V was pared by 4 bases and J by 12 bases, with 13 bases between. Germline CDR1 SNHLY, CDR2 FYNNEI.

The chain combines TRBV4-1 with TRBJ2-1; no definite D call. The V end lost 3 bases, the J end lost 1 base, and 7 bases lay between the germline ends. The CDR3 spans 14 residues. Germline V gene data show CDR1 as MGHRA and CDR2 as YSYEKL. The chain's CDR3 is CASSQDGSYNEQFF. DNA of the CDR3: TGCGCCAGCAGCCAGGACGGTTCCTACAATGAGCAGTTCTTC.

The chain couples TRBV7-2 to TRBJ2-7; TRBD2 agrees at 10 bases. The CDR3 spans 15 residues. CDR1 and CDR2 from the germline V gene are SGHTA and FQGNSA. The V and J ends lost 5 bases and 0 bases, in that order; junction bases with no gene match: 4. The CDR3 DNA reads TGTGCCAGCAGCCCCCTAGCGGGAGCCTCCTACGAGCAGTACTTC. Protein: CASSPLAGASYEQYF. The full variable domain, with the rest looked up from reference TRBV7-2 and TRBJ2-7, is GAGVSQSPSNKVTEKGKDVELRCDPISGHTALYWYRQSLGQGLEFLIYFQGNSAPDKSGLPSDRFSAERTGGSVSTLTIQRTQQEDSAVYLCASSPLAGASYEQYFGPGTRLTVT.

J is TRBJ2-5 and V is TRBV29-1; perhaps TRBD2 as D (5 bases). Trimming took off 5 bases at V and 0 bases at J, with 10 bases between the two ends. CDR3 size: 13 residues. CDR1 is SQVTM and CDR2 is ANQGSEA in the germline V gene. CDR3 nucleotide sequence: TGCAGCGTTCGGACGGGATACCAAGAGACCCAGTACTTC. It yields the protein CSVRTGYQETQYF.

This CDR3 reads CASSLVSLAESSYNEQFF. CDR3 sequence (DNA): TGTGCCAGCAGCTTAGTCTCCCTAGCGGAAAGCTCCTACAATGAGCAGTTCTTC. The chain couples TRBV11-3 to TRBJ2-1, with 7 bases fitting TRBD2. Germline V gene sequence: CDR1 SGHNT, CDR2 YENEEA. V was clipped by 1 base and J by 0 bases; unmatched bases: 9. The CDR3 runs to 18 residues.

About this clone: Other nucleotide sequences from this sample produce the same CDR3. J is TRBJ1-1 and V is TRBV7-9; 9 nucleotides agree with TRBD1. There are 14 residues in the CDR3. Germline trimming cut 0 bases from V and 5 bases from J; bases unmatched to any gene: 1. Germline V gene lookup returns CDR1 SEHNR and CDR2 FQNEAQ (reference sequence). CDR3 residues: CASSLAGTGTEAFF. The CDR3, as DNA: TGTGCCAGCAGCTTAGCGGGGACAGGGACTGAAGCTTTCTTT.

The gene calls are TRBV27 and TRBJ2-5; 7 nucleotides align to TRBD2. With V trimmed by 2 bases and J by 1 base, 7 bases remained unmatched. CDR3 length: 16 amino acids. CDR1 is MNHEY and CDR2 is SMNVEV in the germline V gene (reference sequence). The CDR3 DNA is TGTGCCAGCAGTTTAGTGGGGGGAGGGCTCCAAGAGACCCAGTACTTC. Its translation: CASSLVGGGLQETQYF.

The chain employs TRBV7-9 and TRBJ2-1; a weak D match, TRBD2 (6 bases). Trimming left V 5 bases short and J 5 bases short, with 16 bases between. This CDR3 region has 15 residues. Looked up from germline, CDR1 is SEHNR and CDR2 is FQNEAQ (reference sequence). CDR3 loop: CASSTPGLAHNEQFF. In nucleotides, the CDR3 is TGTGCCAGCAGCACCCCTGGGCTAGCGCACAATGAGCAGTTCTTC. The entire variable domain, with the rest obtained from reference TRBV7-9 and TRBJ2-1, is as follows: DTGVSQNPRHKITKRGQNVTFRCDPISEHNRLYWYRQTLGQGPEFLTYFQNEAQLEKSRLLSDRFSAERPKGSFSTLEIQRTEQGDSAMYLCASSTPGLAHNEQFFGPGTRLTVL.

CDR3 DNA: TGTGCCAGCAGTTCCTCCGGGACAGGAAATGAAAAACTGTTTTTT. Residues: CASSSSGTGNEKLFF. This chain joins TRBV27 and TRBJ1-4; TRBD1 aligns across 8 bases. The CDR3 length is 15 residues. The germline CDR1 and CDR2 sequences are MNHEY and SMNVEV (reference sequence). The trim removed 4 bases at V and 5 bases at J, leaving 6 bases unmatched.

The V gene is TRBV2, the J gene TRBJ2-2; D unresolved. V lost 7 bases and J lost 7, with 25 bases in between. The germline gives CDR1 SNHLY, CDR2 FYNNEI. The CDR3 has 17 amino acids. This chain's CDR3 is CASTSKVGNPAVGELFF. CDR3 DNA sequence: TGTGCCAGCACCTCAAAGGTCGGAAACCCCGCCGTCGGGGAGCTGTTTTTT. Full variable domain (remainder filled in from reference TRBV2 and TRBJ2-2): EPEVTQTPSHQVTQMGQEVILRCVPISNHLYFYWYRQILGQKVEFLVSFYNNEISEKSEIFDDQFSVERPDGSNFTLKIRSTKLEDSAMYFCASTSKVGNPAVGELFFGEGSRLTVL.

Here the CDR3 reads CASSGTSGRAYNEQFF. CDR3 sequence (DNA): TGTGCCAGCAGCGGTACTAGCGGGAGGGCCTACAATGAGCAGTTCTTC. This sequence joins TRBV9 and TRBJ2-1; 13 nucleotides match TRBD2. The germline V gene encodes CDR1 SGDLS and CDR2 YYNGEE. V was clipped by 3 bases and J by 2 bases; unmatched bases: 2. The CDR3 spans 16 residues.

The CDR3 loop reads CASSYGSGSTYEQYF. The CDR3 DNA reads TGTGCCAGCAGTTACGGGAGCGGGTCCACCTACGAGCAGTACTTC. V is TRBV6-5 and J is TRBJ2-7; possibly TRBD2 for D (6 bases). This CDR3 spans 15 amino acids. Germline V lookup: CDR1 MNHEY, CDR2 SVGAGI. The ends were cut back, 2 bases at V and 2 bases at J, with 13 bases in the middle.

The CDR3 DNA follows: TGTGCCAGCAGCCACCCGCTAGCGGGAGCAACCAATGAGCAGTTCTTC. This gives the protein CASSHPLAGATNEQFF. This chain connects TRBV7-6 to TRBJ2-1; 10 nucleotides match TRBD2. V trimming: 5 bases; J trimming: 6 bases; junction bases outside the gene matches: 10. This CDR3 has 16 residues. Per germline, CDR1 SGHVS and CDR2 FNYEAQ.